Listed here are 18 T cell receptor beta chains from one sample, sequenced in a study of T-cell reconstitution after alpha-beta-depleted transplantation in children. Unique molecular identifiers were used to barcode this TCRbeta library. TCRdb itself ran the PCR reads through MiXCR, one entry per CDR3 protein. The profile shows a few hundred thousand distinct CDR3 sequences, about a quarter of them singletons. The sample consisted of PBMCs, taken before TCRalphabeta/CD19-depleted stem cell transplant. These receptors were obtained from a boy less than two years old with Wiskott-Aldrich syndrome, due to receive a stem cell transplant.

This clonotype was counted a single time. The gene calls are TRBV20-1 and TRBJ1-2; D ambiguous. With 3 bases removed from V and 1 base from J, the gap between germline ends came to 3 bases. Germline CDR1 reads DFQATT; CDR2 reads SNEGSKA (reference sequence). The CDR3 is made up of 11 amino acids. This chain's CDR3 is CSASFNYGYTF. The CDR3 DNA follows: TGCAGTGCTAGCTTTAACTATGGCTACACCTTC.

The V and J genes are TRBV20-1 and TRBJ1-1; 8 bases line up with TRBD1. V was clipped by 5 bases and J by 10 bases; unmatched bases: 6. The CDR3 is 11 residues long. Germline CDR1 is DFQATT and CDR2 is SNEGSKA (reference sequence). In DNA form, the CDR3 reads TGCAGTGCTTGGACAGGGCGGGGAGCTTTCTTT. Residues: CSAWTGRGAFF.

Here the CDR3 DNA reads TGTGCCAGCAGTTTTCTTCTGGGAAATGAGCAGTTCTTC. It specifies CASSFLLGNEQFF. The rearrangement joins TRBV28 to TRBJ2-1; D unresolved. Per the germline V gene, CDR1 is MDHEN and CDR2 is SYDVKM. CDR3 size: 13 residues. V shed 3 bases and J shed 7 bases, with 10 bases lying between them.

CDR3 protein: CATSAGTGAYEQYF. CDR3 DNA: TGTGCCACCAGTGCGGGGACAGGGGCATACGAGCAGTACTTC. This chain uses TRBV24-1 with TRBJ2-7; 10 nucleotides align to TRBD1. This CDR3 is built from 14 residues. Losses at the gene ends were 5 bases for V and 4 bases for J; bases not matched to a gene: 4. Germline V lookup: CDR1 KGHDR, CDR2 SFDVKD.

The gene calls are TRBV19 and TRBJ2-2; D tentatively fits TRBD1 or TRBD2 (6 bases each). The CDR3 contains 14 residues. The V and J ends lost 6 bases and 4 bases respectively, with 12 bases between them. Per germline, CDR1 LNHDA and CDR2 SQIVND (reference sequence). This CDR3 reads CASRPGGGTGELFF. CDR3 DNA sequence: TGTGCCAGTAGACCCGGGGGCGGCACCGGGGAGCTGTTTTTT.

This clonotype showed up just a few times. This sequence joins TRBV5-1 and TRBJ2-5, with 9 positions matching TRBD1. There are 15 residues in the CDR3. Germline CDR1 is SGHRS and CDR2 is YFSETQ. The V and J ends lost 7 bases and 4 bases, in that order; junction bases with no gene match: 11. This CDR3 reads CASWPGTGLGETQYF. In DNA, the CDR3 is TGCGCCAGCTGGCCCGGGACAGGGTTGGGAGAGACCCAGTACTTC.

This clonotype was seen repeatedly, ten times or more. This rearrangement joins TRBV2 to TRBJ2-7; the D gene is possibly TRBD1 (6 bases). Germline CDR1 and CDR2: SNHLY and FYNNEI. This CDR3 contains 14 residues. V was clipped by 8 bases and J by 2 bases, with 16 bases between them. CDR3 in amino acids: CASREQGPTYEQYF. CDR3 bases: TGTGCCAGCCGCGAGCAGGGGCCAACCTACGAGCAGTACTTC.

V and J are TRBV18 and TRBJ2-1; 8 bases align to TRBD2. This CDR3 spans 17 amino acids. Trimming cost V 3 bases and J 0 bases; bases outside gene matches: 7. Per germline, CDR1 KGHSH and CDR2 LQKENI. CDR3 coding DNA: TGTGCCAGCTCACCCCAAGCCGGGAGGGGCTCCTACAATGAGCAGTTCTTC. As protein: CASSPQAGRGSYNEQFF. Full variable domain (outside the CDR3, taken from reference TRBV18 and TRBJ2-1): NAGVMQNPRHLVRRRGQEARLRCSPMKGHSHVYWYRQLPEEGLKFMVYLQKENIIDESGMPKERFSAEFPKEGPSILRIQQVVRGDSAAYFCASSPQAGRGSYNEQFFGPGTRLTVL.

The chain couples TRBV28 to TRBJ2-5, with D unresolved. This CDR3 comprises 15 residues. The germline CDR1 and CDR2 sequences are MDHEN and SYDVKM. V dropped 2 bases and J dropped 2 bases, with 12 bases sitting between them. The CDR3 loop is CASSLAPQEQETQYF. Written as DNA, the CDR3 is TGTGCCAGCAGTTTAGCACCCCAGGAACAAGAGACCCAGTACTTC.

This clonotype was found a few times. This sequence joins TRBV5-1 and TRBJ2-3; D unclear. The CDR3 is 15 amino acids. The V gene's germline CDR1 is SGHRS and CDR2 YFSETQ. V was cut by 1 base and J by 3 bases, with 12 bases left in between. The DNA for the CDR3 is TGCGCCAGCAGCTTGTTAGGGATTTGGACAGATACGCAGTATTTT. Protein: CASSLLGIWTDTQYF.

The chain combines TRBV20-1 with TRBJ2-3; unclear D gene. Trimming removed 4 bases from V and 0 bases from J, with 11 bases in between. Per germline, CDR1 DFQATT and CDR2 SNEGSKA (reference sequence). The CDR3 totals 14 residues. CDR3 DNA: TGCAGTGCTATTAACGGCCCTAGCACAGATACGCAGTATTTT. The encoded protein is CSAINGPSTDTQYF.

A note on this clonotype: The final CDR3 position lacks the conserved phenylalanine or tryptophan, pointing to a likely read error. This rearrangement joins TRBV5-1 to TRBJ2-7; D is possibly TRBD1 or TRBD2 (6 bases each). CDR1 is SGHRS and CDR2 is YFSETQ in the germline V gene. The ends were cut back, 4 bases at V and 5 bases at J, with 13 bases in the middle. The CDR3 contains 13 residues. CDR3 sequence reads: CASSLTGGNEQYL. The CDR3 bases are TGCGCCAGCAGCCTCACCGGGGGCAACGAGCAGTACTTG.

CDR3 coding DNA: TGTGCCAGCAGCTTAGCGCTCGGAGTTCGTGGGACCCAGTACTTC. Its translation: CASSLALGVRGTQYF. The chain carries TRBV7-9 and TRBJ2-5; D remains ambiguous. This CDR3 has 15 amino acids. Germline CDR1 is SEHNR and CDR2 is FQNEAQ (reference sequence). The V gene lost 0 bases and the J gene lost 7 bases, with 15 bases spanning the gap.

V is TRBV6-1 and J is TRBJ2-7; D not resolved. The V end lost 6 bases, the J end lost 0 bases, and 6 bases lay between the germline ends. Germline CDR1 reads MNHNS; CDR2 reads SASEGT. The CDR3 contains 12 residues. The CDR3 is CASRENSYEQYF. CDR3 sequence (DNA): TGTGCCAGCAGGGAGAACTCCTACGAGCAGTACTTC.

This clonotype was counted a few times. This chain joins TRBV20-1 and TRBJ2-1; D remains ambiguous. With 3 bases removed from V and 9 bases from J, the gap between germline ends came to 9 bases. The germline CDR1 and CDR2 sequences are DFQATT and SNEGSKA (reference sequence). CDR3 length: 11 amino acids. The CDR3 sequence is CSARRWGEQFF. CDR3 nucleotide sequence: TGCAGTGCTAGGAGATGGGGTGAGCAGTTCTTC.

This sequence joins TRBV20-1 and TRBJ2-3; 8 nucleotides line up with TRBD1. Trimming took 4 bases from V and 3 from J; bases not matched to a gene: 9. Germline V gives CDR1 DFQATT, CDR2 SNEGSKA (reference sequence). This CDR3 has 15 amino acids. The CDR3 sequence is CSAIQGAQGTDTQYF. The CDR3 coding sequence is TGCAGTGCTATCCAGGGGGCGCAGGGGACAGATACGCAGTATTTT.

This clonotype was detected only a few times. The rearrangement links TRBV12-3 or TRBV12-4 to TRBJ1-4; 7 nucleotides agree with TRBD1. This CDR3 has 15 amino acids. Germline trimming cut 3 bases from V and 7 bases from J; bases unmatched to any gene: 8. This chain's CDR3 is CASSFRQGGGEKLFF. The DNA of the CDR3 is TGTGCCAGCAGTTTCCGACAGGGTGGAGGTGAAAAACTGTTTTTT.

The table lists this clonotype with many counts. This chain links TRBV10-3 with TRBJ2-2; D call uncertain. The CDR3 totals 11 residues. Germline V gives CDR1 ENHRY, CDR2 SYGVKD. V gave up 7 bases and J gave up 7 bases, with 7 bases separating them. This CDR3 is CAIIYDGELFF. DNA of the CDR3: TGTGCCATCATATACGACGGGGAGCTGTTTTTT.